The next 30 T cell receptor beta chains were all read from a single sample in a study of graft-versus-host responses after intestinal transplantation. The assay was immunoSEQ multiplex PCR, and TCRdb's table has in-frame clones only and misses some. The data hold about 130,000 clones, with about nine tenths observed a single time. For these receptors, no antigen is known. The sample consisted of unstimulated CD4+ T cells sorted from spleen or lymph node cells, taken before intestinal transplant. The receptors originated from a human donor who received an intestinal transplant.

The chain couples TRBV25-1 to TRBJ2-5; TRBD1 is a possible D gene (5 bases). Germline assignment: CDR1 MGHDK and CDR2 SYGVNS. The CDR3 length is 13 residues. V lost 5 bases and J lost 12, with 19 bases in between. The CDR3 loop reads CASSTLQGGAKYF. Here the CDR3 DNA reads TGTGCCAGCAGTACTCTCCAGGGCGGAGCGAAGTACTTC.

This chain joins TRBV5-1 and TRBJ1-2, with D tentatively TRBD1 (5 bases). V was shortened by 0 bases and J by 2 bases, with 11 bases between the two germline ends. Per the germline V gene, CDR1 is SGHRS and CDR2 is YFSETQ. This CDR3 is built from 15 residues. In DNA, the CDR3 is TGCGCCAGCAGCTTGGAGGGGCAGATAAACTATGGCTACACCTTC. Translated: CASSLEGQINYGYTF.

CDR3 nucleotide sequence: TGTGCCAGCACTTTTTCGGCAAACCTCTACGAGCAGTACTTC. Its translation is CASTFSANLYEQYF. The chain joins TRBV6-1 to TRBJ2-7; D not resolved. V lost 7 bases and J lost 3, with 16 bases in between. The germline V gene has CDR1 MNHNS and CDR2 SASEGT. The CDR3 runs 14 residues.

The chain combines TRBV19 with TRBJ2-2, with 10 bases lining up with TRBD1. The germline CDR1 and CDR2 sequences are LNHDA and SQIVND (reference sequence). Losses at the gene ends were 4 bases for V and 1 base for J; bases not matched to a gene: 12. The CDR3 covers 19 residues. CDR3 in amino acids: CASSNRRDRGFGNTGELFF. DNA for the CDR3: TGTGCCAGTAGTAATCGCCGGGACAGGGGTTTCGGGAACACCGGGGAGCTGTTTTTT.

This sequence joins TRBV10-1 and TRBJ1-1, with D tentatively TRBD1 (5 bases). CDR1 and CDR2 (germline): WNHNN, SYGVQD (reference sequence). Trimming shortened V by 0 bases and J by 3 bases, and 11 bases separated the two germline ends. The CDR3 has 15 amino acids. Here the CDR3 DNA reads TGCGCCAGCAGTGAGTCACGGGGAGGGGACACTGAAGCTTTCTTT. This codes for CASSESRGGDTEAFF.

The chain recombines TRBV5-6 with TRBJ2-5; 7 nucleotides line up with TRBD1. The CDR3 is 14 amino acids. V trimming: 4 bases; J trimming: 4 bases; junction bases outside the gene matches: 7. CDR1 and CDR2 (germline): SGHDT, YYEEEE. CDR3 amino acids: CASSRGQGGETQYF. The CDR3 bases are TGTGCCAGCAGCAGGGGGCAGGGTGGAGAGACCCAGTACTTC.

The chain uses TRBV6-1 and TRBJ2-3, with D perhaps matching TRBD2 (6 bases). Germline lookup yields CDR1 MNHNS and CDR2 SASEGT. The CDR3 loop spans 15 amino acids. V lost 4 bases, J lost 0 bases, and 11 bases lay in between. The CDR3 bases are TGTGCCAGCAGTGCTCTTAGCGGTAGCACAGATACGCAGTATTTT. Translated: CASSALSGSTDTQYF.

The chain joins TRBV6-1 to TRBJ2-2; the D gene is possibly TRBD1 (6 bases). The CDR3 has 12 amino acids. Germline lookup yields CDR1 MNHNS and CDR2 SASEGT. Trimming left V 3 bases short and J 13 bases short, with 12 bases between. The CDR3 here is CASSDMTGGLFF. The CDR3 DNA sequence: TGTGCCAGCAGTGATATGACAGGAGGGCTGTTTTTT.

The rearrangement links TRBV6-5 to TRBJ2-7, with 13 bases fitting TRBD2. This CDR3 spans 15 amino acids. Germline V CDR1 and CDR2: MNHEY, SVGAGI. The ends lost 6 bases at V and 5 bases at J; junction bases unmatched: 7. CDR3 sequence (DNA): TGTGCCAGCAGAAGTTTAGGGACTAGCGGGAACGAGCAGTACTTC. Residues: CASRSLGTSGNEQYF.

The chain is built from TRBV18 and TRBJ1-1; D gene ambiguous. CDR1 KGHSH and CDR2 LQKENI come from the germline V gene. This CDR3 comprises 14 residues. Trimming took off 2 bases at V and 0 bases at J, with 7 bases between the two ends. The CDR3 protein is CASSPTNVNTEAFF. The CDR3 DNA follows: TGTGCCAGCTCACCAACCAATGTGAACACTGAAGCTTTCTTT. The full variable domain, its missing parts supplied by reference TRBV18 and TRBJ1-1, is NAGVMQNPRHLVRRRGQEARLRCSPMKGHSHVYWYRQLPEEGLKFMVYLQKENIIDESGMPKERFSAEFPKEGPSILRIQQVVRGDSAAYFCASSPTNVNTEAFFGQGTRLTVV.

The genes are TRBV28 and TRBJ2-7; 8 bases match TRBD1. Germline CDR1 is MDHEN and CDR2 is SYDVKM. The CDR3 spans 16 residues. The V and J ends lost 4 bases and 2 bases, in that order; junction bases with no gene match: 10. This CDR3 reads CASSSPGTGLTYEQYF. CDR3 nucleotides: TGTGCCAGCAGTTCCCCCGGGACAGGACTTACCTACGAGCAGTACTTC.

The chain combines TRBV5-6 with TRBJ1-2; TRBD1 is a possible D gene (5 bases). The ends were cut back, 1 base at V and 7 bases at J, with 8 bases in the middle. This CDR3 region has 12 residues. Germline CDR1 SGHDT, CDR2 YYEEEE. The DNA of the CDR3 is TGTGCCAGCAGCTTGAGGGGTTCTGGCTACACCTTC. It codes for CASSLRGSGYTF.

This clone has just one count. The V call is TRBV12-2, the J call TRBJ2-7; no DNA check was done on the table's D call, TRBD2. TRBV12-2 is described as a pseudogene. The CDR3 loop spans 17 amino acids. Here the CDR3 DNA reads TGTGCAAGTCGCTTCCTTATCTCTAGCGGCCGTCCCTACGAGCAGTACTTC. Its protein is CASRFLISSGRPYEQYF.

V gene TRBV28 combines with J gene TRBJ1-1, with 8 bases lining up with TRBD1. Losses at the gene ends were 8 bases for V and 6 bases for J; bases not matched to a gene: 8. The CDR3 is 13 residues long. Germline values: CDR1 MDHEN, CDR2 SYDVKM. CDR3: CASQGASLAEAFF. The CDR3 nucleotides are TGTGCCAGCCAGGGGGCGAGTCTCGCTGAAGCTTTCTTT.

This clone came up once. The chain uses TRBV7-2 and TRBJ1-1, with 7 nucleotides matching TRBD1. The V segment lost 4 bases and the J segment 0 bases; nucleotides outside the gene matches: 2. Germline V gene data show CDR1 as SGHTA and CDR2 as FQGNSA. There are 14 residues in the CDR3. CDR3 nucleotide sequence: TGTGCCAGCAGCTCGGGACAGTTGAACACTGAAGCTTTCTTT. It specifies CASSSGQLNTEAFF.

The chain recombines TRBV5-8 with TRBJ2-1; D uncertain. The V end was cut by 2 bases, the J end by 3 bases, with 6 bases between. Germline CDR1 is SGHTS and CDR2 is YDEGEE. The CDR3 length is 13 residues. The CDR3: CASSFWGYNEQFF. In DNA, the CDR3 is TGTGCCAGCAGCTTTTGGGGCTACAATGAGCAGTTCTTC. Supplemented by reference TRBV5-8 and TRBJ2-1, the full variable domain reads EAGVTQSPTHLIKTRGQQATLRCSPISGHTSVYWYQQALGLGLQFLLWYDEGEERNRGNFPPRFSGRQFPNYSSELNVNALELEDSALYLCASSFWGYNEQFFGPGTRLTVL.

This clone turned up a few times. The V gene is TRBV28, the J gene TRBJ1-3; the D is unclear. V lost 6 bases to trimming and J lost 3 bases, with 12 bases between them. This CDR3 contains 14 residues. Germline V gene sequence: CDR1 MDHEN, CDR2 SYDVKM. The CDR3 bases are TGTGCCAGCAGGAAGGAGGGCCTTGGAAACACCATATATTTT. Translated, it gives CASRKEGLGNTIYF.

The chain has TRBV7-6 and TRBJ1-2; D ambiguous. The CDR3 runs 14 residues. Germline assignment: CDR1 SGHVS and CDR2 FNYEAQ. Trimming cost V 1 base and J 2 bases, with 8 bases left between them. The CDR3 loop is CASSLDGGNYGYTF. Here the CDR3 DNA reads TGTGCCAGCAGCTTAGATGGCGGCAACTATGGCTACACCTTC.

The DNA for the CDR3 is TGTGCCAGTAGTATAGATAGGGCATACCAAGAGACCCAGTACTTC. Its translation: CASSIDRAYQETQYF. This rearrangement joins TRBV19 to TRBJ2-5; no firm D call. Trimming took 0 bases from V and 0 from J, leaving 8 bases between them. CDR1 and CDR2 from the germline V gene are LNHDA and SQIVND (reference sequence). The CDR3 contains 15 residues.

The chain employs TRBV15 and TRBJ2-3, with no clear D. Germline assignment: CDR1 LNHNV and CDR2 YYDKDF (reference sequence). The CDR3 consists of 14 residues. V was cut by 3 bases and J by 1 base, with 8 bases left in between. The CDR3 nucleotides are TGTGCCACCAGCAGGACCCTGGGCACAGATACGCAGTATTTT. It yields the protein CATSRTLGTDTQYF.

This sequence joins TRBV30 and TRBJ2-1, with TRBD2 matching 9 bases. The CDR3 runs to 14 residues. Germline V gene lookup returns CDR1 GTSNPN and CDR2 SVGIG (reference sequence). J was trimmed by 9 bases and V by 3 bases; bases with no gene match: 9. The CDR3 region has the DNA TGTGCCTGGAGAAGGGGTAGCGGGAGCGGTGAGCAGTTCTTC. Translated, it gives CAWRRGSGSGEQFF.

The chain has TRBV7-9 and TRBJ2-7; D is ambiguous. This CDR3 is built from 14 residues. CDR1 SEHNR and CDR2 FQNEAQ come from the germline V gene (reference sequence). The germline V and J ends were trimmed by 4 bases and 0 bases, with 10 bases remaining between them. The CDR3 here is CASSSQGSSYEQYF. As DNA, the CDR3 is TGTGCCAGCAGCTCACAAGGAAGCTCCTACGAGCAGTACTTC.

The chain recombines TRBV30 with TRBJ1-3, with no clear D. V lost 3 bases to trimming and J lost 3 bases, with 6 bases between them. The CDR3 contains 12 residues. Germline loops: CDR1 GTSNPN, CDR2 SVGIG (reference sequence). In DNA, the CDR3 is TGTGCCTGGAGGAGAGGTGGAAACACCATATATTTT. Its translation: CAWRRGGNTIYF.

This clone showed up just a few times. V gene TRBV4-3 combines with J gene TRBJ1-4; maybe TRBD1 (5 bases). The CDR3 is made up of 16 amino acids. The V and J ends lost 0 bases and 0 bases respectively, with 8 bases between them. Germline CDR1 reads LGHNA; CDR2 reads YSLEER. The CDR3 sequence is CASSQEWGATNEKLFF. CDR3 bases: TGCGCCAGCAGCCAAGAGTGGGGCGCAACTAATGAAAAACTGTTTTTT.

This clone was seen once. As DNA, the CDR3 is TGCGCCAGCAGCCAAGGTTATCGCGTCGGGCAGTCCTACGAGCAGTACTTC. Translation: CASSQGYRVGQSYEQYF. The rearrangement joins TRBV4-3 to TRBJ2-7; unclear D gene. This CDR3 comprises 17 residues. The germline V gene encodes CDR1 LGHNA and CDR2 YSLEER. V shed 1 base and J shed 1 base, with 17 bases lying between them.

The CDR3 region is CASSDSRRSYGYTF. The CDR3 coding sequence is TGTGCCAGCAGTGACAGTAGAAGAAGCTATGGCTACACCTTC. The chain combines TRBV6-4 with TRBJ1-2; D uncertain. Germline V gene lookup returns CDR1 MRHNA and CDR2 SNTAGT. Trimming removed 2 bases at V and 4 bases at J, with 11 bases between. The CDR3 covers 14 residues.

This clone appeared a few times. The chain combines TRBV10-3 with TRBJ1-1; no firm D call. V was clipped by 4 bases and J by 11 bases, with 14 bases between them. There are 12 residues in the CDR3. Per germline, CDR1 ENHRY and CDR2 SYGVKD. In DNA, the CDR3 is TGTGCCATCAGTGTAGAGAATCTGAGGGCTTTCTTT. This codes for CAISVENLRAFF.

The gene calls are TRBV29-1 and TRBJ2-1; 7 bases are a match to TRBD1. This CDR3 region has 11 residues. V lost 6 bases to trimming and J lost 12 bases; unmatched junction nucleotides: 8. Germline V gene sequence: CDR1 SQVTM, CDR2 ANQGSEA. The CDR3 DNA reads TGCAGCGTCACAGGGGCTTGGACGCAGTTCTTC. Protein sequence: CSVTGAWTQFF.

The chain recombines TRBV30 with TRBJ1-3, with a tentative D call TRBD1 (5 bases). Trimming cost V 2 bases and J 0 bases, with 8 bases left between them. Germline CDR1 and CDR2: GTSNPN and SVGIG (reference sequence). The CDR3 is made up of 14 amino acids. The chain's CDR3 is CAWSTGTSGNTIYF. CDR3 sequence (DNA): TGTGCCTGGAGTACAGGAACCTCTGGAAACACCATATATTTT.

This rearrangement joins TRBV29-1 to TRBJ2-2, with D possibly being TRBD1 (6 bases). CDR3 size: 12 residues. Germline V gene data show CDR1 as SQVTM and CDR2 as ANQGSEA. Trimming removed 6 bases from V and 3 bases from J, with 8 bases in between. The CDR3 DNA reads as TGCAGCGTCCACAGGGACACCGGGGAGCTGTTTTTT. Amino acids: CSVHRDTGELFF.